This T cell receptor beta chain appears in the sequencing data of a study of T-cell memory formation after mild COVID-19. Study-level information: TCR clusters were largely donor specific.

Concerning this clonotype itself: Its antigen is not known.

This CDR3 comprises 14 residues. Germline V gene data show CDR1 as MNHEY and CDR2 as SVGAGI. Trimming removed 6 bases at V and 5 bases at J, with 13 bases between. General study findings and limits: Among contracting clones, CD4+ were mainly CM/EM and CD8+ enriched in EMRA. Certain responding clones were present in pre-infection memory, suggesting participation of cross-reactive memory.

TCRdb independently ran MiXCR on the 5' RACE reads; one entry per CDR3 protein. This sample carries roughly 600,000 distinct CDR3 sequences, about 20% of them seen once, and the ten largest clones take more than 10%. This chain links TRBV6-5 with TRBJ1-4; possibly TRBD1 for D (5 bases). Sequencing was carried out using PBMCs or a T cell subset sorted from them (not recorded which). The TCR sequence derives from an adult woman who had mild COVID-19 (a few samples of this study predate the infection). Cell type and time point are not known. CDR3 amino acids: CASSFWDGNEKLFF. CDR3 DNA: TGTGCCAGCAGCTTTTGGGACGGAAATGAAAAACTGTTTTTT.